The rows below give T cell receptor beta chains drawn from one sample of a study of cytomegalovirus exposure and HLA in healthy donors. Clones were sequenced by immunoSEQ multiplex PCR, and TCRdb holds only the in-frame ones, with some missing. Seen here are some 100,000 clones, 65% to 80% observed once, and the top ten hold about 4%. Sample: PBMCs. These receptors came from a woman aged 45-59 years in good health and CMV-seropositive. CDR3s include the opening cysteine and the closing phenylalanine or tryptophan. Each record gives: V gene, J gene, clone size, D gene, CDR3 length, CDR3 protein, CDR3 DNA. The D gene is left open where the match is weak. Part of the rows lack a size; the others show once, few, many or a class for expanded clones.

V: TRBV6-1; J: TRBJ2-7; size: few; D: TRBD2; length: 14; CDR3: CASSDLAGAGEQYF; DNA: TGTGCCAGCAGTGATCTAGCGGGGGCGGGAGAGCAGTACTTC
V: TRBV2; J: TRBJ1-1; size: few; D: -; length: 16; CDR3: CASSEGPRVGGSEAFF; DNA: TGTGCCAGCAGTGAGGGGCCCAGGGTGGGGGGTTCTGAAGCTTTCTTT
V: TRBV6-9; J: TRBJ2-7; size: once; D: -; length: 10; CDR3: CASSYLEQYF; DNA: TGTGCCAGCAGTTATCTCGAGCAGTACTTC
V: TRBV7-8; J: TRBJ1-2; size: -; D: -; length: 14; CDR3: CASSPRRGIYGYTF; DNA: TGTGCCAGCAGCCCGAGGCGGGGGATCTATGGCTACACCTTC
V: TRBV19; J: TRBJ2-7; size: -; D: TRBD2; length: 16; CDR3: CASSLTTSGRAYEQYF; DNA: TGTGCCAGTAGTTTGACGACTAGCGGGAGGGCCTACGAGCAGTACTTC
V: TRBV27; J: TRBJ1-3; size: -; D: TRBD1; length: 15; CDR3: CASRNTGGGGNTIYF; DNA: TGTGCCAGCAGAAACACAGGGGGCGGTGGAAACACCATATATTTT
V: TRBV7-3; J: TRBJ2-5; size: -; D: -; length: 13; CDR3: CASSLSLEETQYF; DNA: TGTGCCAGCAGCTTAAGTCTCGAGGAGACCCAGTACTTC
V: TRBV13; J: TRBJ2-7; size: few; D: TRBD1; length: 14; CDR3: CASSFRQGLYEQYF; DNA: TGTGCCAGCAGCTTTCGACAGGGGCTCTACGAGCAGTACTTC
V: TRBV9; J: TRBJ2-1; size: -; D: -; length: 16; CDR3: CASIKSAEISGNEQFF; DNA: TGTGCCAGCATCAAGTCGGCGGAGATTTCTGGCAATGAGCAGTTCTTC
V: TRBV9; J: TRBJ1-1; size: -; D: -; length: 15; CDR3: CASSPDPTGNTEAFF; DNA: TGTGCCAGCAGCCCAGACCCGACAGGGAACACTGAAGCTTTCTTT
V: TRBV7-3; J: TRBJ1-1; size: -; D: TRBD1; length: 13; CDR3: CASSSQGVTEAFF; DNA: TGTGCCAGCAGCTCCCAGGGGGTCACTGAAGCTTTCTTT
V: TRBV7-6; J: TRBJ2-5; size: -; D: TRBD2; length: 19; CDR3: CASSLFLLKTSGDQETQYF; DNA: TGTGCCAGCAGCTTGTTCTTGTTAAAAACTAGCGGGGACCAAGAGACCCAGTACTTC
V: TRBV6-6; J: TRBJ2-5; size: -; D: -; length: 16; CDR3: CASSPAPRGNQETQYF; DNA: TGTGCCAGCAGTCCAGCCCCCCGGGGGAACCAAGAGACCCAGTACTTC
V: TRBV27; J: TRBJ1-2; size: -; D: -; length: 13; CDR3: CASSLEGNYGYTF; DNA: TGTGCCAGCAGTTTGGAGGGTAACTATGGCTACACCTTC
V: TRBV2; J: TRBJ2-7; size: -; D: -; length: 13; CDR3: CASSEEAGYEQYF; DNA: TGTGCCAGCAGTGAAGAGGCAGGCTACGAGCAGTACTTC
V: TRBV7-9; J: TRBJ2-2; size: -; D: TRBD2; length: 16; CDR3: CASSLGTSLDTGELFF; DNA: TGTGCCAGCAGCTTAGGGACTAGCTTAGACACCGGGGAGCTGTTTTTT
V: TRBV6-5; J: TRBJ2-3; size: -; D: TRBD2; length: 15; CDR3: CASRWEGMHGDTQYF; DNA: TGTGCCAGCAGATGGGAGGGGATGCATGGGGATACGCAGTATTTT
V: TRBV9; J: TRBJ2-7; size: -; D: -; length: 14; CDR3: CASSVTRGSNEQYF; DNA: TGTGCCAGCAGCGTGACCCGGGGAAGTAACGAGCAGTACTTC
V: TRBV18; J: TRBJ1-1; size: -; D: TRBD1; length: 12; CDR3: CASSPGTGEAFF; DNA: TGTGCCAGCTCACCCGGGACAGGGGAAGCTTTCTTT
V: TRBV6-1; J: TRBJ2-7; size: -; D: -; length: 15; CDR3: CASSGASLRTYEQYF; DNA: TGTGCCAGCAGTGGGGCCTCCCTCCGTACCTACGAGCAGTACTTC
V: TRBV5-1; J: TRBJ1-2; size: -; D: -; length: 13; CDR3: CASSLEGSRGYTF; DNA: TGCGCCAGCAGCTTAGAAGGAAGCAGGGGCTACACCTTC
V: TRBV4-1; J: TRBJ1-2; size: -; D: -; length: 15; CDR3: CASSQGVGGVYGYTF; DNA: TGCGCCAGCAGCCAAGGGGTAGGGGGGGTCTATGGCTACACCTTC
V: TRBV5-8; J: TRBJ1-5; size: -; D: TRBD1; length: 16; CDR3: CASSRGRDRGNQPQHF; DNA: TGTGCCAGCAGCCGGGGGCGGGACAGGGGCAATCAGCCCCAGCATTTT
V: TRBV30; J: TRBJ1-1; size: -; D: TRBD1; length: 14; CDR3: CAWAIGTADTEAFF; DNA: TGTGCCTGGGCAATCGGGACAGCCGACACTGAAGCTTTCTTT
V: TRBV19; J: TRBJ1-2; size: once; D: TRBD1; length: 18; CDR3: CASSPRIIRTGTNYGYTF; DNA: TGTGCCAGTAGTCCGAGGATCATACGGACAGGGACAAACTATGGCTACACCTTC
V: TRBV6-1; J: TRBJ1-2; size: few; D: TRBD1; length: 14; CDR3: CASSPTGQDYGYTF; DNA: TGTGCCAGCAGTCCAACGGGACAGGACTATGGCTACACCTTC
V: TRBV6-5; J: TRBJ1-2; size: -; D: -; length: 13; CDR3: CASSMGGDYGYTF; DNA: TGTGCCAGCTCCATGGGAGGGGACTATGGCTACACCTTC
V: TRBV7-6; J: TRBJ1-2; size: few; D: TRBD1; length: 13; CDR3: CASSLDRDYGYTF; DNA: TGTGCCAGCAGCCTAGACAGGGACTATGGCTACACCTTC
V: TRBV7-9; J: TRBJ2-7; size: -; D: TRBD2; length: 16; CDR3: CASSWVAGGALGEQYF; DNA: TGTGCCAGCAGCTGGGTAGCGGGGGGCGCCCTGGGCGAGCAGTACTTC
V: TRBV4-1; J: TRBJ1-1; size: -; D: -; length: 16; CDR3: CASSQGGGVGNTEAFF; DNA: TGCGCCAGCAGCCAAGGAGGGGGGGTTGGAAACACTGAAGCTTTCTTT
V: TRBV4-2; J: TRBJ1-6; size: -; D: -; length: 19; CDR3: CASSQVGGGQSSYNSPLHF; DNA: TGTGCCAGCAGCCAAGTGGGGGGGGGTCAGAGCTCCTATAATTCACCCCTCCACTTT
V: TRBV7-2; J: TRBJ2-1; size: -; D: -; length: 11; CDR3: CASSLGDEQFF; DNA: TGTGCCAGCAGCTTAGGAGATGAGCAGTTCTTC
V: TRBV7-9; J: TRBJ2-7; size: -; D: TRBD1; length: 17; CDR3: CSSRPEPSDREKDEQYF; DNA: TGTTCCAGCAGACCAGAACCGTCGGACAGGGAAAAGGACGAGCAGTACTTC
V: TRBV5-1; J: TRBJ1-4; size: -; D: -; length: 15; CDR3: CASSREGGTNEKLFF; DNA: TGCGCCAGCAGCCGGGAGGGGGGAACTAATGAAAAACTGTTTTTT
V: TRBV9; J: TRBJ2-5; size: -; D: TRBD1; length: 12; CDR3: CASSAPTGAQYF; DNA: TGTGCCAGCAGCGCCCCGACAGGGGCCCAGTACTTC
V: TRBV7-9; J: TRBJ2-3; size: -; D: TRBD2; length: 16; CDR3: CASSRSVAGATDTQYF; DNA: TGTGCCAGCAGCCGCTCAGTAGCGGGAGCTACAGATACGCAGTATTTT
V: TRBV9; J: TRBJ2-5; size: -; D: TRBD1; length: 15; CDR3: CASTSGTGLQETQYF; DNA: TGTGCCAGCACATCTGGGACAGGGCTTCAAGAGACCCAGTACTTC
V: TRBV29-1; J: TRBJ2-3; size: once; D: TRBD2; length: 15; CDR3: CSVGALGMRGDTQYF; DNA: TGCAGCGTTGGGGCGCTCGGGATGCGGGGGGATACGCAGTATTTT
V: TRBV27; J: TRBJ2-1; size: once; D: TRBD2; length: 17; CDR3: CASSLSASGTAHNEQFF; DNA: TGTGCCAGCAGTTTGAGTGCTAGCGGGACCGCCCACAATGAGCAGTTCTTC
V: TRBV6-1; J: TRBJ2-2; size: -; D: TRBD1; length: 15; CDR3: CASSATGGTRRELFF; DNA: TGTGCCAGCAGTGCCACAGGGGGCACCCGACGGGAGCTGTTTTTT
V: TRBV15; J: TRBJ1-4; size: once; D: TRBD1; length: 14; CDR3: CATSGPGQAEKLFF; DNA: TGTGCCACCAGCGGCCCAGGACAGGCCGAAAAACTGTTTTTT
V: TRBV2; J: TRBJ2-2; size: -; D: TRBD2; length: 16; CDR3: CASSHPAGGGTGELFF; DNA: TGTGCCAGCAGCCATCCAGCGGGAGGAGGAACCGGGGAGCTGTTTTTT
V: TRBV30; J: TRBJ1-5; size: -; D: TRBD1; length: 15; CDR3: CAWRLGGQTNQPQHF; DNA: TGTGCCTGGAGGCTCGGGGGACAGACTAATCAGCCCCAGCATTTT
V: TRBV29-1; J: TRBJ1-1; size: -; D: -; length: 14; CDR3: CSVGGNLLGTEAFF; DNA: TGCAGCGTTGGAGGGAACCTTTTAGGCACTGAAGCTTTCTTT
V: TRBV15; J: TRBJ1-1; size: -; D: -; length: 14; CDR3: CATSRGGRQVEAFF; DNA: TGTGCCACCAGCAGAGGGGGACGACAGGTCGAAGCTTTCTTT
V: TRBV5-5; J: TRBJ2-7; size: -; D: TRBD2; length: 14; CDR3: CASSLGTSRYEQYF; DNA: TGTGCCAGCAGCCTGGGGACTAGTAGGTACGAGCAGTACTTC
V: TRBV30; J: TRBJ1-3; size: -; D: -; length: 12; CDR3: CAWSVQGDTIYF; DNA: TGTGCCTGGAGTGTACAGGGAGACACCATATATTTT
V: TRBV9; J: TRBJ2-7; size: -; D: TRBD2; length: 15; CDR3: CASSARLAGFHEQYF; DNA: TGTGCCAGCAGCGCCCGACTAGCGGGGTTTCACGAGCAGTACTTC
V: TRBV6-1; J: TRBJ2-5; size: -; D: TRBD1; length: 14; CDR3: CASSMGGQEETQYF; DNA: TGTGCCAGCAGTATGGGGGGACAGGAGGAGACCCAGTACTTC
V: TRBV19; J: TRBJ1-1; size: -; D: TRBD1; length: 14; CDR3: CASSQQGAGTEAFF; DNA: TGTGCCAGTAGCCAACAGGGGGCAGGCACTGAAGCTTTCTTT